The 25 T cell receptor beta chains listed next were all sequenced from one sample in a study of identical twins. TCRdb reprocessed the 5' RACE reads with MiXCR, giving one entry per CDR3 protein. Counted here are approximately 260,000 distinct CDR3 sequences, about 8% occurring once; the ten biggest clones make up 3% to 3.5%. These same data were also listed under a study on yellow fever vaccine responses in identical twins.

The source material was CD8+ T cells sorted from blood. The origin of the receptors is a woman under 30 in good health.

This clonotype was seen repeatedly, ten times or more. The rearrangement links TRBV4-1 to TRBJ2-5; possibly TRBD1 for D (6 bases). Trimming pared 1 base from V and 3 bases from J, leaving 6 bases between. The CDR3 has 13 amino acids. CDR1 MGHRA and CDR2 YSYEKL come from the germline V gene. DNA of the CDR3: TGCGCCAGCAGCCAAGGGACAGAAGAGACCCAGTACTTC. Its protein product is CASSQGTEETQYF.

This rearrangement joins TRBV20-1 to TRBJ2-1; D remains ambiguous. Germline V gene data show CDR1 as DFQATT and CDR2 as SNEGSKA (reference sequence). V was shortened by 1 base and J by 5 bases, with 9 bases between the two germline ends. The CDR3 extends over 13 amino acids. CDR3 sequence (DNA): TGCAGTGCTAGAGGGTACACCCACAATGAGCAGTTCTTC. This gives the protein CSARGYTHNEQFF.

This clonotype has ten or more counts. The chain joins TRBV12-3 or TRBV12-4 to TRBJ2-2; D gene unclear. Between the trimmed V and J ends, which lost 3 bases and 7 bases, there was a span of 12 bases. The CDR3 is 14 amino acids. CDR3 loop: CASSFVSQNGELFF. For the CDR3, the DNA is TGTGCCAGCAGTTTTGTCAGCCAGAACGGGGAGCTGTTTTTT.

This clonotype occurred a few times. The rearrangement joins TRBV20-1 to TRBJ2-1; D uncertain. Trimming removed 6 bases from V and 8 bases from J, with 17 bases in between. Per germline, CDR1 DFQATT and CDR2 SNEGSKA (reference sequence). The CDR3 runs 13 residues. The CDR3 region is CSASGPMRYEQFF. For the CDR3, the DNA is TGCAGTGCCTCCGGCCCTATGAGGTATGAGCAGTTCTTC.

The rearrangement uses TRBV6-2 or TRBV6-3 and TRBJ2-1; D is perhaps TRBD2 (6 bases). This CDR3 has 15 residues. Trimming cost V 2 bases and J 2 bases, with 10 bases left between them. Germline values: CDR1 MNHEY, CDR2 SVGEGT. Written as DNA, the CDR3 is TGTGCCAGCAGTTACGGAGTAGCGGCCTACAATGAGCAGTTCTTC. It codes for CASSYGVAAYNEQFF.

This clonotype was counted ten times or more. The V call is TRBV28, the J call TRBJ2-1, with TRBD2 as a possible D gene (6 bases). The CDR3 loop spans 17 amino acids. Germline-derived CDR1 and CDR2 are MDHEN and SYDVKM. V was trimmed by 5 bases and J by 2 bases, leaving 19 bases between them. The CDR3 DNA is TGTGCCAGCAGTCCCGGGGAGGCGACACTGACCTACAATGAGCAGTTCTTC. This sequence encodes CASSPGEATLTYNEQFF.

V gene TRBV4-1 combines with J gene TRBJ2-7; 9 bases agree with TRBD1. Germline values: CDR1 MGHRA, CDR2 YSYEKL. This CDR3 spans 14 amino acids. The ends lost 5 bases at V and 7 bases at J; junction bases unmatched: 9. The CDR3 region has the DNA TGCGCCAGCAGCTTCCGGGACAGGGTCGGTGAGCAGTACTTC. Its translation is CASSFRDRVGEQYF.

This clonotype was found a few times. The CDR3: CASSDLAGYNEQFF. For the CDR3, the DNA is TGTGCCAGCAGTGATCTAGCGGGATACAATGAGCAGTTCTTC. This rearrangement joins TRBV12-3 or TRBV12-4 to TRBJ2-1, with 9 bases aligning to TRBD2. CDR3 length: 14 residues. V gave up 5 bases and J gave up 4 bases; unmatched junction bases: 3.

This clonotype has a handful of counts. The rearrangement links TRBV6-5 to TRBJ2-1; 11 bases are shared with TRBD2. The CDR3 spans 16 residues. The V and J ends lost 0 bases and 8 bases, in that order; junction bases with no gene match: 6. The V gene's germline CDR1 is MNHEY and CDR2 SVGAGI. CDR3 sequence: CASSYSPSGGFDEQFF. CDR3 bases: TGTGCCAGCAGTTACTCCCCTAGCGGGGGGTTCGATGAGCAGTTCTTC.

This chain links TRBV27 with TRBJ2-7; D perhaps matches TRBD1 (6 bases). The V end was cut by 3 bases, the J end by 7 bases, with 10 bases between. Germline V gives CDR1 MNHEY, CDR2 SMNVEV (reference sequence). The CDR3 consists of 12 residues. CDR3: CASSFRGREQYF. CDR3 in DNA: TGTGCCAGCAGTTTCAGGGGAAGGGAGCAGTACTTC.

The table lists this clonotype with many counts. This chain joins TRBV6-2 or TRBV6-3 and TRBJ2-4; 8 bases align to TRBD1. Trimming at V came to 8 bases and at J to 8 bases, leaving 11 bases not matched to a gene. This CDR3 is built from 14 residues. Germline V gene sequence: CDR1 MNHEY, CDR2 SVGEGT. CDR3 coding DNA: TGTGCCAGCGCCTACGGGACACAGGGGGACATTCAGTACTTC. Translation: CASAYGTQGDIQYF.

This clonotype was seen only a few times. The J gene is TRBJ1-1, the V gene TRBV12-3 or TRBV12-4; D is possibly TRBD1 (5 bases). The CDR3 runs to 14 residues. The V and J ends lost 4 bases and 2 bases respectively, with 11 bases between them. CDR3 in DNA: TGTGCCAGCAGTTCTTGGGACGGTAACACTGAAGCTTTCTTT. Translation: CASSSWDGNTEAFF.

This clonotype occurred a few times. V gene TRBV20-1 combines with J gene TRBJ2-7; possibly TRBD1 or TRBD2 for D (5 bases each). Germline V lookup: CDR1 DFQATT, CDR2 SNEGSKA (reference sequence). The CDR3 is made up of 16 amino acids. V was trimmed by 0 bases and J by 0 bases, leaving 15 bases between them. CDR3 nucleotides: TGCAGTGCTAGAGATCAGTGGGGACCCCCCTCCTACGAGCAGTACTTC. This translates into CSARDQWGPPSYEQYF.

This clonotype was observed a few times. J is TRBJ2-2 and V is TRBV10-3; D remains unclear. V gave up 10 bases and J gave up 8 bases, with 14 bases separating them. Germline V gene sequence: CDR1 ENHRY, CDR2 SYGVKD. CDR3 length: 12 residues. The CDR3 coding sequence is TGTGCCACCCTCTCTGCGACAGGGGAGCTGTTTTTT. Protein product: CATLSATGELFF.

The sample holds a few counts of this clonotype. The chain combines TRBV4-3 with TRBJ2-5, with D hard to call. The CDR3 is 15 residues long. Between the trimmed V and J ends, which lost 0 bases and 4 bases, there was a span of 12 bases. Germline values: CDR1 LGHNA, CDR2 YSLEER. The CDR3 loop is CASSQDRSVGETQYF. CDR3 in DNA: TGCGCCAGCAGCCAAGATCGGTCGGTCGGAGAGACCCAGTACTTC.

The chain couples TRBV4-1 to TRBJ1-1, with TRBD1 as a possible D gene (5 bases). CDR3 size: 15 residues. V lost 4 bases, J lost 0 bases, and 12 bases lay in between. CDR1 MGHRA and CDR2 YSYEKL come from the germline V gene. CDR3 nucleotide sequence: TGCGCCAGCAGCCCCCAGCAGGGCCTGAACACTGAAGCTTTCTTT. This translates into CASSPQQGLNTEAFF.

This clonotype was picked up many times. Written as DNA, the CDR3 is TGCGCCAGCAGCTTGTTGACGGCCGGGGAGCTGTTTTTT. It yields the protein CASSLLTAGELFF. The J gene is TRBJ2-2, the V gene TRBV5-1, with D unresolved. Trimming shortened V by 1 base and J by 6 bases, and 7 bases separated the two germline ends. The CDR3 is made up of 13 amino acids. Germline CDR1 is SGHRS and CDR2 is YFSETQ.

The sample holds a few counts of this clonotype. The V and J genes are TRBV7-2 and TRBJ2-7; D ambiguous. Germline loops: CDR1 SGHTA, CDR2 FQGNSA. The CDR3 has 14 residues. The germline V and J ends were trimmed by 1 base and 5 bases, with 12 bases remaining between them. The CDR3 DNA follows: TGTGCCAGCAGCTTAGTTGGTAGTGCAGACGAGCAGTACTTC. This gives the protein CASSLVGSADEQYF.

This clonotype occurred many times. The V gene is TRBV7-9, the J gene TRBJ2-3, with TRBD2 matching 11 bases. V was clipped by 2 bases and J by 2 bases; unmatched bases: 6. Germline V gene sequence: CDR1 SEHNR, CDR2 FQNEAQ (reference sequence). This CDR3 has 17 residues. The CDR3 sequence: CASSLSSSGGYTDTQYF. The DNA for the CDR3 is TGTGCCAGCAGCTTATCGTCTAGCGGGGGGTACACAGATACGCAGTATTTT.

The chain joins TRBV27 to TRBJ2-7, with TRBD2 identical over 12 bases. This CDR3 contains 17 residues. Per the germline V gene, CDR1 is MNHEY and CDR2 is SMNVEV (reference sequence). V gave up 5 bases and J gave up 4 bases; unmatched junction bases: 12. In DNA, the CDR3 is TGTGCCAGCAGTACCCTAAGACTAGCGGGAGTGGGATACGAGCAGTACTTC. Its translation is CASSTLRLAGVGYEQYF.

This clonotype was seen many times. The chain couples TRBV5-6 to TRBJ2-1, with D hard to call. There are 13 residues in the CDR3. With 0 bases removed from V and 6 bases from J, the gap between germline ends came to 7 bases. Looked up from germline, CDR1 is SGHDT and CDR2 is YYEEEE. CDR3 residues: CASSLVRLNEQFF. CDR3 in DNA: TGTGCCAGCAGCTTGGTTCGGCTCAATGAGCAGTTCTTC.

In this sample, this clonotype turned up a few times. This rearrangement joins TRBV3-1 to TRBJ2-5, with 8 nucleotides matching TRBD2. From germline, CDR1 is LGHDT and CDR2 YNNKEL (reference sequence). Trimming at V came to 1 base and at J to 1 base, leaving 2 bases not matched to a gene. CDR3 length: 15 amino acids. CDR3 bases: TGTGCCAGCAGCCAAGTAGCGGGGCCCCAAGAGACCCAGTACTTC. Translation: CASSQVAGPQETQYF.

This clonotype was counted only a few times. The genes are TRBV20-1 and TRBJ2-7, with D perhaps matching TRBD2 (5 bases). The ends were cut back, 4 bases at V and 2 bases at J, with 9 bases in the middle. This CDR3 is 12 amino acids long. CDR1 and CDR2 from the germline V gene are DFQATT and SNEGSKA (reference sequence). The CDR3 reads CSANPGTYEQYF. In DNA form, the CDR3 reads TGCAGTGCTAATCCGGGGACCTACGAGCAGTACTTC.

Many counts were recorded for this clonotype. The chain employs TRBV27 and TRBJ2-7; 11 bases are shared with TRBD2. With V trimmed by 9 bases and J by 3 bases, 16 bases remained unmatched. The CDR3 consists of 17 residues. CDR1 and CDR2 from the germline V gene are MNHEY and SMNVEV (reference sequence). The CDR3 region is CARSPSPRLAGGYEQYF. CDR3 sequence (DNA): TGTGCCAGAAGTCCCTCCCCAAGGCTAGCGGGAGGCTACGAGCAGTACTTC.

The chain recombines TRBV7-9 with TRBJ2-7; the D gene is possibly TRBD1 (6 bases). Per germline, CDR1 SEHNR and CDR2 FQNEAQ (reference sequence). V gave up 5 bases and J gave up 2 bases, with 16 bases separating them. The CDR3 has 15 amino acids. For the CDR3, the DNA is TGTGCCAGCAGCCTATTACAGGGCCGGGCCTACGAGCAGTACTTC. It is translated as CASSLLQGRAYEQYF.